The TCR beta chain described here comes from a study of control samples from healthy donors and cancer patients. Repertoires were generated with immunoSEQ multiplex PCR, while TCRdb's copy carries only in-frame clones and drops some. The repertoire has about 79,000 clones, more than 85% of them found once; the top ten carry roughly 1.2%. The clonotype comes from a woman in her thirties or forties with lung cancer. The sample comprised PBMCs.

The CDR3 sequence: CASREYDRGAEAFF. CDR3 DNA: TGTGCCAGCAGGGAGTACGACAGGGGGGCTGAAGCTTTCTTT. The chain links TRBV6-4 to TRBJ1-1; 9 nucleotides align to TRBD1. Trimming cost V 6 bases and J 6 bases; bases outside gene matches: 8. CDR3 length: 14 residues. The germline gives CDR1 MRHNA, CDR2 SNTAGT.